Listed here are 23 T cell receptor beta chains from one sample, sequenced in a study of blood T cell repertoires in COVID-19. Some clones are missing from TCRdb's copy, which holds only in-frame ones; the method was immunoSEQ multiplex PCR. The table lists nearly 90,000 clones, about 90% of them singletons. What was sequenced was peripheral blood. These receptors were collected from a man younger than 35 with COVID-19, enrolled during active disease.

This clone was seen once. V is TRBV5-4 and J is TRBJ2-3; a weak D match, TRBD1 (6 bases). This CDR3 contains 14 residues. Germline values: CDR1 SGHNT, CDR2 YYREEE (reference sequence). V lost 4 bases, J lost 4 bases, and 13 bases lay in between. As DNA, the CDR3 is TGTGCCAGCAGCCTAAAACAGGGCTCAGATACGCAGTATTTT. Residues: CASSLKQGSDTQYF.

V is TRBV7-6 and J is TRBJ2-5; 12 bases align to TRBD2. From germline, CDR1 is SGHVS and CDR2 FNYEAQ. The CDR3 extends over 16 amino acids. V was pared by 4 bases and J by 0 bases, with 3 bases of the junction left unmatched. CDR3 nucleotide sequence: TGTGCCAGCAGCTGGCTAGCGGGAGGGTACCAAGAGACCCAGTACTTC. Its protein is CASSWLAGGYQETQYF.

This sequence joins TRBV12-3 or TRBV12-4 and TRBJ1-2, with a tentative D call TRBD1 (5 bases). The germline V and J ends were trimmed by 4 bases and 4 bases, with 10 bases remaining between them. CDR3 size: 13 residues. The CDR3 loop is CASSSTAPYGYTF. The DNA of the CDR3 is TGTGCCAGCAGTTCGACAGCTCCCTATGGCTACACCTTC.

The chain recombines TRBV7-2 with TRBJ1-3, with D uncertain. CDR1 SGHTA and CDR2 FQGNSA come from the germline V gene. CDR3 length: 15 residues. V lost 5 bases to trimming and J lost 0 bases, with 11 bases between them. This chain's CDR3 is CASSANRRSGNTIYF. DNA of the CDR3: TGTGCCAGCAGCGCAAACAGACGCTCTGGAAACACCATATATTTT.

The V call is TRBV27, the J call TRBJ1-2; D not resolved. V was shortened by 8 bases and J by 8 bases, with 21 bases between the two germline ends. Germline CDR1 is MNHEY and CDR2 is SMNVEV (reference sequence). This CDR3 is built from 14 residues. The CDR3, as DNA: TGTGCCAGCCGGATGGGAGGGAATTTCTACGGCTACACCTTC. Its protein product is CASRMGGNFYGYTF.

The chain uses TRBV11-3 and TRBJ2-3; 12 bases fit TRBD2. Per the germline V gene, CDR1 is SGHNT and CDR2 is YENEEA. This CDR3 is 17 amino acids long. The V and J ends lost 4 bases and 5 bases, in that order; junction bases with no gene match: 10. Here the CDR3 DNA reads TGTGCCAGCAGCTCGGGACTAGCGGGCCCGGGAGGAGATACGCAGTATTTT. Its translation is CASSSGLAGPGGDTQYF.

This chain joins TRBV28 and TRBJ1-5, with 8 bases aligning to TRBD1. CDR1 is MDHEN and CDR2 is SYDVKM in the germline V gene. CDR3 size: 16 residues. The J segment lost 5 bases and the V segment lost 6 bases, leaving 12 bases of the junction unmatched. The CDR3 nucleotides read TGTGCCAGCAGCCCCGGGGGCAGGGGGCCACATCAGCCCCAGCATTTT. This gives the protein CASSPGGRGPHQPQHF.

The genes are TRBV19 and TRBJ1-5; D is unresolved. The CDR3 consists of 14 residues. V gave up 2 bases and J gave up 3 bases, with 8 bases separating them. CDR1 is LNHDA and CDR2 is SQIVND in the germline V gene (reference sequence). This chain's CDR3 is CASSITVINQPQHF. The CDR3 coding sequence is TGTGCCAGTAGTATAACAGTGATCAATCAGCCCCAGCATTTT. The whole variable domain, remainder taken from reference TRBV19 and TRBJ1-5, is DGGITQSPKYLFRKEGQNVTLSCEQNLNHDAMYWYRQDPGQGLRLIYYSQIVNDFQKGDIAEGYSVSREKKESFPLTVTSAQKNPTAFYLCASSITVINQPQHFGDGTRLSIL.

DNA for the CDR3: TGCAGCGCTGGAGGCTTCCACGAGCAGTACTTC. Protein sequence: CSAGGFHEQYF. This rearrangement joins TRBV29-1 to TRBJ2-7; D perhaps matches TRBD2 (5 bases). CDR1 is SQVTM and CDR2 is ANQGSEA in the germline V gene. V was pared by 7 bases and J by 5 bases, with 12 bases between. This CDR3 has 11 residues.

This clone was counted once. The V call is TRBV30, the J call TRBJ2-7; D is perhaps TRBD1 (6 bases). This CDR3 spans 13 amino acids. Germline values: CDR1 GTSNPN, CDR2 SVGIG (reference sequence). The V and J ends lost 5 bases and 0 bases respectively, with 11 bases between them. CDR3: CAWQRGGSYEQYF. The CDR3 DNA reads as TGTGCCTGGCAGAGAGGGGGCTCCTACGAGCAGTACTTC.

The J gene is TRBJ1-4, the V gene TRBV19; 8 positions agree with TRBD1. The CDR3 loop spans 15 amino acids. The V and J ends lost 7 bases and 7 bases, in that order; junction bases with no gene match: 11. CDR1 and CDR2 (germline): LNHDA, SQIVND (reference sequence). CDR3 region: CASNHLGQGGEKLFF. In nucleotides, the CDR3 is TGTGCCAGTAACCATCTTGGACAGGGTGGTGAAAAACTGTTTTTT.

The V and J genes are TRBV15 and TRBJ2-5, with TRBD2 identical over 8 bases. V lost 3 bases to trimming and J lost 6 bases; unmatched junction nucleotides: 12. There are 16 residues in the CDR3. Per the germline V gene, CDR1 is LNHNV and CDR2 is YYDKDF (reference sequence). CDR3 bases: TGTGCCACCAGCAGTCTCAAGGAGAGCGGGAGACAGACCCAGTACTTC. Protein product: CATSSLKESGRQTQYF.

The chain is built from TRBV12-3 or TRBV12-4 and TRBJ1-5, with D hard to call. V lost 5 bases to trimming and J lost 3 bases, with 8 bases between them. CDR3 size: 13 residues. For the CDR3, the DNA is TGTGCCAGCAGTCCAGTAATCAATCAGCCCCAGCATTTT. As protein: CASSPVINQPQHF.

The genes are TRBV5-1 and TRBJ1-5; 9 nucleotides line up with TRBD1. Germline-derived CDR1 and CDR2 are SGHRS and YFSETQ. The CDR3 covers 15 residues. V trimming: 4 bases; J trimming: 4 bases; junction bases outside the gene matches: 6. The CDR3 DNA sequence: TGCGCCAGCAGCGCGACAGGGGGGGATAATCAGCCCCAGCATTTT. Amino acid sequence: CASSATGGDNQPQHF.

CDR3 sequence: CASSDPRLAGASYNEQFF. The CDR3 nucleotides read TGTGCCAGCAGCGATCCGAGACTAGCGGGAGCTTCTTACAATGAGCAGTTCTTC. This chain uses TRBV7-6 with TRBJ2-1; 12 nucleotides line up with TRBD2. The CDR3 consists of 18 residues. Germline V gene sequence: CDR1 SGHVS, CDR2 FNYEAQ. The V gene end was trimmed by 5 bases and the J gene end by 4 bases; junction bases not matched to a gene: 12.

This chain connects TRBV5-6 to TRBJ2-4; D unclear. CDR1 is SGHDT and CDR2 is YYEEEE in the germline V gene. The length of the CDR3 is 15 residues. V lost 2 bases, J lost 0 bases, and 9 bases lay in between. The CDR3 sequence: CASSFNDIAKNIQYF. As DNA, the CDR3 is TGTGCCAGCAGCTTCAATGACATAGCCAAAAACATTCAGTACTTC.

The chain carries TRBV5-4 and TRBJ2-1; no firm D call. Trimming left V 4 bases short and J 7 bases short, with 12 bases between. The CDR3 runs to 13 residues. The germline V gene has CDR1 SGHNT and CDR2 YYREEE (reference sequence). As DNA, the CDR3 is TGTGCCAGCAGCCTCGGAGTACCGAATGAGCAGTTCTTC. Translating it yields CASSLGVPNEQFF.

This clone was observed a few times. The chain recombines TRBV7-6 with TRBJ2-3; 13 nucleotides agree with TRBD2. Germline-derived CDR1 and CDR2 are SGHVS and FNYEAQ. V gave up 2 bases and J gave up 5 bases; unmatched junction bases: 7. The CDR3 runs to 17 residues. The chain's CDR3 is CASSLLDTSGRGDTQYF. DNA of the CDR3: TGTGCCAGCAGCTTACTCGATACTAGCGGGAGGGGAGATACGCAGTATTTT.

This clone has a single count. The chain joins TRBV4-3 to TRBJ2-1; D might be TRBD2 (5 bases). Per germline, CDR1 LGHNA and CDR2 YSLEER. The germline V and J ends were trimmed by 3 bases and 5 bases, with 8 bases remaining between them. The CDR3 sequence is 13 residues long. The CDR3 loop reads CASSQDLDNEQFF. The CDR3 nucleotides read TGCGCCAGCAGCCAGGACTTAGACAATGAGCAGTTCTTC.

This rearrangement joins TRBV4-3 to TRBJ1-5; D remains unclear. V was shortened by 0 bases and J by 6 bases, with 9 bases between the two germline ends. The CDR3 contains 14 residues. Germline V gene lookup returns CDR1 LGHNA and CDR2 YSLEER. CDR3 in DNA: TGCGCCAGCAGCCAAGATCCGAGGGTTCAGCCCCAGCATTTT. This translates into CASSQDPRVQPQHF.

This chain's CDR3 is CASTSAGGQPQHF. DNA for the CDR3: TGTGCCAGCACCTCCGCGGGCGGACAGCCCCAGCATTTT. This sequence joins TRBV7-2 and TRBJ1-5, with D uncertain. This CDR3 comprises 13 residues. V was clipped by 7 bases and J by 7 bases, with 14 bases between them. Per germline, CDR1 SGHTA and CDR2 FQGNSA.

The chain is built from TRBV18 and TRBJ2-7; 7 nucleotides agree with TRBD2. Germline trimming cut 2 bases from V and 6 bases from J; bases unmatched to any gene: 1. The CDR3 runs 12 residues. From germline, CDR1 is KGHSH and CDR2 LQKENI. CDR3 in DNA: TGTGCCAGCTCACCAGGGGAGGGCGAGCAGTACTTC. It encodes CASSPGEGEQYF. Looking up the rest from reference TRBV18 and TRBJ2-7 gives the full variable domain: NAGVMQNPRHLVRRRGQEARLRCSPMKGHSHVYWYRQLPEEGLKFMVYLQKENIIDESGMPKERFSAEFPKEGPSILRIQQVVRGDSAAYFCASSPGEGEQYFGPGTRLTVT.

The V gene is TRBV7-3, the J gene TRBJ2-3; 7 positions agree with TRBD2. The CDR3 contains 15 residues. Per the germline V gene, CDR1 is SGHTA and CDR2 is FQGTGA. V trimming: 2 bases; J trimming: 5 bases; junction bases outside the gene matches: 7. In DNA form, the CDR3 reads TGTGCCAGCAGCTTAGCAGGACGGGAGGTAGATACGCAGTATTTT. Translation gives CASSLAGREVDTQYF.